This T cell receptor (beta chain) comes out of a study of blood T cell repertoires in COVID-19. Across the whole study: Both acute and convalescent COVID-19 samples were obtained from the United States, Italy and Spain. The cDNA or gDNA used as material had been derived from T cells, B-cell-depleted T cells, or PBMCs.

V was clipped by 2 bases and J by 9 bases; unmatched bases: 9. Per the germline V gene, CDR1 is SGHDT and CDR2 is YYEEEE. The CDR3 length is 14 residues. In the authors' methods: Using reference gene primer amplification, nucleated cell counts were estimated. Sequencing used immunoSEQ multiplex PCR; TCRdb keeps in-frame clones, though not all of them. The V and J calls and clone size were taken over from that table, and D and trimming were inferred from the DNA. The sample has about 38,000 clones, just under 95% seen once; the top ten hold over 4%. The receptor was derived from a human donor with active COVID-19. The donor label of this sample is uncertain. Input material: peripheral blood. This chain connects TRBV5-6 to TRBJ1-2, with 8 nucleotides matching TRBD1. The CDR3, as DNA: TGTGCCAGCAGCTTCTCTCAAGACAGGGGTCGCTACACCTTC. Its protein is CASSFSQDRGRYTF.